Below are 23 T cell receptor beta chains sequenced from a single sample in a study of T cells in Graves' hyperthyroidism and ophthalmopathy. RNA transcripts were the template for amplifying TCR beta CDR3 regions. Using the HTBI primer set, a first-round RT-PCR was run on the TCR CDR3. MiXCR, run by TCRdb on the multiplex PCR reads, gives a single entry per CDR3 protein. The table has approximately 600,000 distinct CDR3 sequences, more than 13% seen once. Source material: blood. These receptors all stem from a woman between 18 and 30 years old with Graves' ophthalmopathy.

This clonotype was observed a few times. CDR3 sequence (DNA): TGTGCCAGCAGCCAAGATTTCTCGGACTTTTACTATGAGCAGTTCTTC. It codes for CASSQDFSDFYYEQFF. The rearrangement uses TRBV3-1 and TRBJ2-1; D is perhaps TRBD2 (5 bases). Germline V CDR1 and CDR2: LGHDT, YNNKEL (reference sequence). The CDR3 loop spans 16 amino acids. Trimming cost V 0 bases and J 8 bases, with 17 bases left between them.

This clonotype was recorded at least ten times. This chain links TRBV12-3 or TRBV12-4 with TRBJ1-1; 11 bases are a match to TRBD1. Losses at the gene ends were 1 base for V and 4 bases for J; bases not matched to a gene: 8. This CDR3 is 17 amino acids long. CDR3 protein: CASSLEALGQGATEAFF. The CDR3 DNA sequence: TGTGCCAGCAGTTTAGAGGCCCTCGGACAGGGGGCCACTGAAGCTTTCTTT.

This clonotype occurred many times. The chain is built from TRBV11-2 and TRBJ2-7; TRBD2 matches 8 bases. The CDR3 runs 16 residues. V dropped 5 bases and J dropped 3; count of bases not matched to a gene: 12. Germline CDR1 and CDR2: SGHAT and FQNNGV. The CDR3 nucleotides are TGTGCCAGCAGCCCTTACGGCAGAGCGGGAGTCTACGAGCAGTACTTC. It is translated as CASSPYGRAGVYEQYF.

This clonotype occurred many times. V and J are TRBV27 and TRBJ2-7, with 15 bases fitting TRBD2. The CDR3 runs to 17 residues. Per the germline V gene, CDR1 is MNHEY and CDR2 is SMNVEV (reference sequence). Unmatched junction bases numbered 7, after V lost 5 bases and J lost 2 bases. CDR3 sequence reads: CASSPPGLAGGPYEQYF. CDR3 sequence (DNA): TGTGCCAGCAGTCCCCCGGGACTAGCGGGAGGCCCCTACGAGCAGTACTTC.

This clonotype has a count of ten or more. The DNA of the CDR3 is TGTGCCAGCAGAGGACTAGCGGGGCACTACGAGCAGTACTTC. It yields the protein CASRGLAGHYEQYF. V usage is TRBV2 and J usage is TRBJ2-7; 12 nucleotides agree with TRBD2. The CDR3 is 14 residues long. Germline values: CDR1 SNHLY, CDR2 FYNNEI. With V trimmed by 6 bases and J by 3 bases, 3 bases remained unmatched.

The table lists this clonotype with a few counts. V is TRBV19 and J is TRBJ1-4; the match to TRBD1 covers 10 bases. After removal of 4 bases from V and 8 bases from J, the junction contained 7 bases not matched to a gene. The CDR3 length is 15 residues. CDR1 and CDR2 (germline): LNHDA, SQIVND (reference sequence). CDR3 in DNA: TGTGCCAGTAGTAGCCGGGACAGGGGAGGGGAAAAACTGTTTTTT. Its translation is CASSSRDRGGEKLFF.

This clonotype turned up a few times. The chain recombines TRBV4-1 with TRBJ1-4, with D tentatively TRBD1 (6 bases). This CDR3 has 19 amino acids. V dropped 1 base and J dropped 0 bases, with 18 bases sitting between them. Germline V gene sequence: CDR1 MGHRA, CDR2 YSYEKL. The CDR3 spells CASSQARGGLYATNEKLFF. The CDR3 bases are TGCGCCAGCAGCCAAGCCCGCGGGGGGCTCTATGCAACTAATGAAAAACTGTTTTTT.

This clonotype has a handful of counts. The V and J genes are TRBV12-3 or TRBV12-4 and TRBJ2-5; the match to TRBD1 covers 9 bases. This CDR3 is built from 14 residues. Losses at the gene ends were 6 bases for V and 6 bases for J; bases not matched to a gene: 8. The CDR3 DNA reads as TGTGCCAGCAGGCGGACAGGGGAAGTGAAGACCCAGTACTTC. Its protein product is CASRRTGEVKTQYF.

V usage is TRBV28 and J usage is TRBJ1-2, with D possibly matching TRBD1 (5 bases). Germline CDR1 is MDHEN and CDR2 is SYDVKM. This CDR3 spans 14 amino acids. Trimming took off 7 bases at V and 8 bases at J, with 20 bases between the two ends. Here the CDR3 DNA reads TGTGCCAGCAATAAACCGGGACCCGAGGAAGGCTACACCTTC. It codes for CASNKPGPEEGYTF.

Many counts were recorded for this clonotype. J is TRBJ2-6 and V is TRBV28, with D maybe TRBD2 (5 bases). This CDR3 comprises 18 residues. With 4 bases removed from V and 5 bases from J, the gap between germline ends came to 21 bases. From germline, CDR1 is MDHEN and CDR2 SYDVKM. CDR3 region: CASSSLDPGTPRANVLTF. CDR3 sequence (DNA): TGTGCCAGCAGTTCCCTAGACCCGGGAACTCCGAGGGCCAACGTCCTGACTTTC.

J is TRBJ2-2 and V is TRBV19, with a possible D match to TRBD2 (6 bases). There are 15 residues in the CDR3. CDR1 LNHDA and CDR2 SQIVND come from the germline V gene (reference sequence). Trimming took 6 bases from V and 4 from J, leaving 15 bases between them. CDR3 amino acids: CASSLGLGGTGELFF. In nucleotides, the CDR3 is TGTGCCAGTAGCCTTGGGCTCGGGGGCACCGGGGAGCTGTTTTTT.

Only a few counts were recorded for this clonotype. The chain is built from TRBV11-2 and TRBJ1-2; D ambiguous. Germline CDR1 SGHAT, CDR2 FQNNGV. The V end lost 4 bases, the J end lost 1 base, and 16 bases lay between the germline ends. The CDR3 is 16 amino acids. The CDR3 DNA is TGTGCCAGCAGCTCGCGGGATGATTACCATAACTATGGCTACACCTTC. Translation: CASSSRDDYHNYGYTF.

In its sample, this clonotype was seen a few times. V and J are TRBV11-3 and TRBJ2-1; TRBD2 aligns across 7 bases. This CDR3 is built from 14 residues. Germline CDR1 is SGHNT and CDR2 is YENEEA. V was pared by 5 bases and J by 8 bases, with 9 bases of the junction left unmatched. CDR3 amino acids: CASSPHRGVDEQFF. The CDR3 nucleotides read TGTGCCAGCAGCCCCCACCGGGGGGTGGATGAGCAGTTCTTC.

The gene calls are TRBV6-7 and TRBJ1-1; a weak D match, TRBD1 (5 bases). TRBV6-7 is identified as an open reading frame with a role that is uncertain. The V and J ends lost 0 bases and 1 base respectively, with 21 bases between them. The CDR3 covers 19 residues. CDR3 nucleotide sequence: TGTGCCAGCAGTTACTCGGGGCGGAGGACTGAGGGACGGAACACTGAAGCTTTCTTT. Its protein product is CASSYSGRRTEGRNTEAFF.

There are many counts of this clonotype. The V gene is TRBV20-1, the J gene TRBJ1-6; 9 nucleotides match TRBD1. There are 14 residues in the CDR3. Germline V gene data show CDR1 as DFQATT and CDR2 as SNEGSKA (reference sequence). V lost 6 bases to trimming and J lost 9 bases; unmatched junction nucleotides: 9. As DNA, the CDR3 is TGCAGTGCCCCTCCGGGACAGGGCCTTTCACCCCTCCACTTT. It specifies CSAPPGQGLSPLHF.

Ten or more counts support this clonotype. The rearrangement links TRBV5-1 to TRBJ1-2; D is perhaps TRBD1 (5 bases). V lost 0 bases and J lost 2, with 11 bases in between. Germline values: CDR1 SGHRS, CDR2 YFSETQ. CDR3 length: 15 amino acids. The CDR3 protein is CASSLAGQKNYGYTF. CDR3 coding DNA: TGCGCCAGCAGCTTGGCGGGGCAGAAAAACTATGGCTACACCTTC. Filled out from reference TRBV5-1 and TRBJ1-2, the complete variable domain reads KAGVTQTPRYLIKTRGQQVTLSCSPISGHRSVSWYQQTPGQGLQFLFEYFSETQRNKGNFPGRFSGRQFSNSRSEMNVSTLELGDSALYLCASSLAGQKNYGYTFGSGTRLTVV.

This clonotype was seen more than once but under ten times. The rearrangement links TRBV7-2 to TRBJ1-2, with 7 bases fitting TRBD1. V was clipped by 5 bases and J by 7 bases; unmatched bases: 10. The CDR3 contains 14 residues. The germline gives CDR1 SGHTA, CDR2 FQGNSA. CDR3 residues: CASSPGQRGVGYTF. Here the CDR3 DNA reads TGTGCCAGCAGCCCGGGACAGAGAGGGGTTGGCTACACCTTC.

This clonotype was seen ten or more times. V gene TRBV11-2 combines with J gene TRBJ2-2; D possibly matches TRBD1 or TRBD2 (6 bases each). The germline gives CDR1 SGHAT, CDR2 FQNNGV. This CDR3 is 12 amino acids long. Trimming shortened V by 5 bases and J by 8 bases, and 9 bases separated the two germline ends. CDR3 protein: CASSKGGGELFF. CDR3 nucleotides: TGTGCCAGCAGCAAAGGGGGGGGGGAGCTGTTTTTT.

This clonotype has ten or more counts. This CDR3 is CASSVSPPGYEQYF. In DNA, the CDR3 is TGTGCCAGCAGTGTTTCCCCCCCCGGCTACGAGCAGTACTTC. V and J are TRBV2 and TRBJ2-7; no clear D. Germline V CDR1 and CDR2: SNHLY, FYNNEI. Deletions cut 4 bases from V and 3 bases from J, with 13 bases between. The CDR3 loop spans 14 amino acids.

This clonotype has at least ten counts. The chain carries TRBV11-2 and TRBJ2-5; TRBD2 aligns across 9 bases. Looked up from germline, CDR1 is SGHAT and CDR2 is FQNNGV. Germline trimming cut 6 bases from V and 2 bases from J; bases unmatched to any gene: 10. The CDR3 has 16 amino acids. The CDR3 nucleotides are TGTGCCAGCAGTCTGACTAGCGGAACGCTTCAAGAGACCCAGTACTTC. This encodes CASSLTSGTLQETQYF. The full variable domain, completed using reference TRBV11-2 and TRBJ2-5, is EAGVAQSPRYKIIEKRQSVAFWCNPISGHATLYWYQQILGQGPKLLIQFQNNGVVDDSQLPKDRFSAERLKGVDSTLKIQPAKLEDSAVYLCASSLTSGTLQETQYFGPGTRLLVL.

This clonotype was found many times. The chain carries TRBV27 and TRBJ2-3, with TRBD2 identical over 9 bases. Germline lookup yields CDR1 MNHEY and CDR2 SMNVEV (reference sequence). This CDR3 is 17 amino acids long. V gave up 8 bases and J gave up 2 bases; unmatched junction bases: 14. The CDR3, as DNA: TGTGCCAGCTGGGGGCTAGCGGGATGGGGGCACACAGATACGCAGTATTTT. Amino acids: CASWGLAGWGHTDTQYF.

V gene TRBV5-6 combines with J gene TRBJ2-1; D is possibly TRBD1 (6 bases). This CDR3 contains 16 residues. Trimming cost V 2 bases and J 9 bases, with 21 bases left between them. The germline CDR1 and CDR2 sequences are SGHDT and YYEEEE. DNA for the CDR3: TGTGCCAGCAGCTTCAGTAGCAGGGGCCCTGTCGGTGAGCAGTTCTTC. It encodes CASSFSSRGPVGEQFF.

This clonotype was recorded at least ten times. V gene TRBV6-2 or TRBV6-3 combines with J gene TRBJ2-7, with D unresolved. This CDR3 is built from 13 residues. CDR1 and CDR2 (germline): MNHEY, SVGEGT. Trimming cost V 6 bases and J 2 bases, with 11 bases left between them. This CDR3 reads CASRPGPTYEQYF. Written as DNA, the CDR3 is TGTGCCAGCAGACCCGGGCCCACCTACGAGCAGTACTTC.